The next 24 T cell receptor beta chains were all read from a single sample in a study of control samples from healthy donors and cancer patients (dated by TCRdb to 2020 to 2022). The receptor library was made with the immunoSEQ multiplex PCR assay. Imported from immuneACCESS, the table was reduced by TCRdb to in-frame sequences with V and J called. These copies leave out some clones; in studies compared against another copy, an unresolved V gene accounts for under half, and the cause of the remainder is not known. The sample table contains some 170,000 clones; only one count was recorded for 94% of them. The ten largest clones take up around 13% of the sample. Source material: PBMCs. These receptor sequences come from a man in his sixties with colorectal cancer.

J is TRBJ1-4 and V is TRBV30; 9 nucleotides align to TRBD1. CDR1 and CDR2 from the germline V gene are GTSNPN and SVGIG (reference sequence). The CDR3 length is 12 residues. V lost 7 bases, J lost 10 bases, and 7 bases stayed unmatched. CDR3 sequence (DNA): TGTGCCTCCGGGACAGGGCCGAGAAAACTGTTTTTT. It is translated as CASGTGPRKLFF.

J is TRBJ2-7 and V is TRBV5-1, with TRBD2 identical over 13 bases. From germline, CDR1 is SGHRS and CDR2 YFSETQ. This CDR3 comprises 16 residues. V lost 3 bases and J lost 4; bases outside the gene matches: 7. The CDR3 is CASSSTSGGVAYEQYF. CDR3 sequence (DNA): TGCGCCAGCAGCTCCACTAGCGGGGGGGTAGCTTACGAGCAGTACTTC.

This clone was found a few times. The V call is TRBV3-1 (or the pseudogene TRBV3-2), the J call TRBJ2-2; D unresolved. The CDR3 has 15 amino acids. V was cut by 5 bases and J by 4 bases, with 14 bases left in between. The germline CDR1 and CDR2 sequences are LGHDT and YNNKEL (reference sequence). CDR3 sequence reads: CASSTRLWGTGELFF. CDR3 nucleotide sequence: TGTGCCAGCAGCACAAGGCTGTGGGGCACCGGGGAGCTGTTTTTT.

The rearrangement links TRBV5-6 to TRBJ2-3, with 10 bases that match TRBD1. CDR3 size: 14 residues. Germline V gene lookup returns CDR1 SGHDT and CDR2 YYEEEE. The ends lost 4 bases at V and 6 bases at J; junction bases unmatched: 5. The CDR3 DNA is TGTGCCAGCAGCCCGGGACAGGGGTGGGATACGCAGTATTTT. It yields the protein CASSPGQGWDTQYF.

The J gene is TRBJ1-2, the V gene TRBV5-1; no clear D. V gave up 0 bases and J gave up 3 bases, with 12 bases separating them. Per the germline V gene, CDR1 is SGHRS and CDR2 is YFSETQ. This CDR3 contains 15 residues. CDR3 nucleotide sequence: TGCGCCAGCAGCTTGGGAGGGAAGGTTGACTATGGCTACACCTTC. This translates into CASSLGGKVDYGYTF.

J is TRBJ2-1 and V is TRBV18; the match to TRBD1 covers 8 bases. Germline CDR1 is KGHSH and CDR2 is LQKENI. The CDR3 has 16 residues. Germline trimming cut 5 bases from V and 2 bases from J; bases unmatched to any gene: 8. The CDR3 is CASSSRPGQAYNEQFF. The CDR3 nucleotides read TGTGCCAGCTCATCTCGGCCGGGACAGGCCTACAATGAGCAGTTCTTC.

This clone is a singleton in its sample. The chain couples TRBV9 to TRBJ2-5; TRBD2 matches at 14 bases. This CDR3 is built from 17 residues. Germline CDR1 reads SGDLS; CDR2 reads YYNGEE. The trim removed 4 bases at V and 5 bases at J, leaving 10 bases unmatched. CDR3 region: CASSPGTSGGHWETQYF. CDR3 nucleotides: TGTGCCAGCAGCCCAGGGACTAGCGGGGGCCATTGGGAGACCCAGTACTTC.

The chain carries TRBV7-6 and TRBJ1-1, with a tentative D call TRBD1 (5 bases). The ends were cut back, 6 bases at V and 6 bases at J, with 14 bases in the middle. The V gene's germline CDR1 is SGHVS and CDR2 FNYEAQ. The CDR3 totals 13 residues. The chain's CDR3 is CASSSTGGSEAFF. The CDR3 DNA reads as TGTGCCAGCAGTTCTACGGGGGGATCTGAAGCTTTCTTT.

The rearrangement links TRBV27 to TRBJ2-3; D is possibly TRBD2 (7 bases). Germline values: CDR1 MNHEY, CDR2 SMNVEV (reference sequence). V dropped 4 bases and J dropped 4 bases, with 9 bases sitting between them. The CDR3 covers 13 residues. In DNA form, the CDR3 reads TGTGCCAGCAGTTGGGGGGGCGCAGATACGCAGTATTTT. Its translation: CASSWGGADTQYF.

The chain links TRBV7-2 to TRBJ2-5; 7 bases match TRBD2. The CDR3 has 14 residues. J was trimmed by 2 bases and V by 6 bases; bases with no gene match: 6. Germline V gene data show CDR1 as SGHTA and CDR2 as FQGNSA. The CDR3 sequence: CASSRTGGQETQYF. As DNA, the CDR3 is TGTGCCAGCAGTAGGACGGGGGGTCAAGAGACCCAGTACTTC.

The CDR3 reads CASSRIVNYGYTF. The CDR3 nucleotides read TGTGCCAGCAGTCGGATCGTTAACTATGGCTACACCTTC. The rearrangement uses TRBV6-2 or TRBV6-3 and TRBJ1-2; D uncertain. Germline CDR1 and CDR2: MNHEY and SVGEGT. V shed 5 bases and J shed 1 base, with 8 bases lying between them. This CDR3 is built from 13 residues.

This sequence joins TRBV27 and TRBJ2-7; TRBD2 agrees at 7 bases. This CDR3 spans 13 amino acids. V shed 3 bases, J shed 5 bases, and the junction held 4 bases outside the gene matches. Germline V CDR1 and CDR2: MNHEY, SMNVEV (reference sequence). The CDR3 DNA follows: TGTGCCAGCAGTTTCGTGGGAGGGGACGAGCAGTACTTC. Its translation is CASSFVGGDEQYF.

This chain links TRBV6-5 with TRBJ1-1, with D possibly TRBD1 on 6 matching bases. Germline loops: CDR1 MNHEY, CDR2 SVGAGI. V was trimmed by 7 bases and J by 4 bases, leaving 13 bases between them. The CDR3 has 13 amino acids. CDR3 DNA: TGTGCCAGCACCCTTCGAGGGGGCACTGAAGCTTTCTTT. Translated: CASTLRGGTEAFF.

This chain connects TRBV7-9 to TRBJ2-1; D is perhaps TRBD1 (6 bases). Germline CDR1 and CDR2: SEHNR and FQNEAQ (reference sequence). The CDR3 runs to 18 residues. V lost 2 bases and J 5 bases, leaving 22 bases between the germline ends. CDR3 in amino acids: CASSLPSWTAEDNNEQFF. In DNA, the CDR3 is TGTGCCAGCAGCTTACCCTCCTGGACAGCGGAGGATAACAATGAGCAGTTCTTC. Together with reference TRBV7-9 and TRBJ2-1, the CDR3 gives the full variable domain: DTGVSQNPRHKITKRGQNVTFRCDPISEHNRLYWYRQTLGQGPEFLTYFQNEAQLEKSRLLSDRFSAERPKGSFSTLEIQRTEQGDSAMYLCASSLPSWTAEDNNEQFFGPGTRLTVL.

CDR3 nucleotide sequence: TGTGCCAGCAGTGAAGCGGGACAGAAGGCTTTCTTT. It is translated as CASSEAGQKAFF. This chain connects TRBV25-1 to TRBJ1-1, with 7 positions matching TRBD1. V was clipped by 2 bases and J by 11 bases; unmatched bases: 5. This CDR3 contains 12 residues. The V gene's germline CDR1 is MGHDK and CDR2 SYGVNS.

The chain recombines TRBV19 with TRBJ1-2, with D tentatively TRBD1 (5 bases). Germline V gives CDR1 LNHDA, CDR2 SQIVND (reference sequence). CDR3 length equals 15 residues. Trimming stripped 5 bases from V and 0 bases from J, with 13 bases between. The CDR3 region has the DNA TGTGCCAGTAGTGTCAGTGACAGTGCTAACTATGGCTACACCTTC. This translates into CASSVSDSANYGYTF.

The J gene is TRBJ1-5, the V gene TRBV19, with D perhaps matching TRBD1 (5 bases). The length of the CDR3 is 16 residues. Trimming took off 6 bases at V and 2 bases at J, with 17 bases between the two ends. Germline CDR1 reads LNHDA; CDR2 reads SQIVND (reference sequence). The CDR3 sequence: CASRGTWGNRNQPQHF. Written as DNA, the CDR3 is TGTGCCAGTAGAGGGACTTGGGGTAATCGCAATCAGCCCCAGCATTTT.

The chain uses TRBV24-1 and TRBJ2-3; TRBD1 might be the D (5 bases). V dropped 3 bases and J dropped 5 bases, with 14 bases sitting between them. Germline values: CDR1 KGHDR, CDR2 SFDVKD. There are 15 residues in the CDR3. CDR3 nucleotide sequence: TGTGCCACCAGTGATCTCGCCGACAGAAGAGATACGCAGTATTTT. The encoded protein is CATSDLADRRDTQYF.

This clone has only one observation. V is TRBV30 and J is TRBJ2-5, with D unresolved. V was shortened by 3 bases and J by 5 bases, with 4 bases between the two germline ends. The CDR3 is 10 amino acids. In germline, CDR1 is GTSNPN, CDR2 SVGIG (reference sequence). The CDR3 reads CAWRGETQYF. The CDR3 DNA follows: TGTGCCTGGAGGGGTGAGACCCAGTACTTC.

The chain joins TRBV10-3 to TRBJ1-5; 7 bases line up with TRBD1. The CDR3 runs 13 residues. The V and J ends lost 6 bases and 6 bases, in that order; junction bases with no gene match: 5. Per the germline V gene, CDR1 is ENHRY and CDR2 is SYGVKD. Here the CDR3 DNA reads TGTGCCATCAGAACAGGGGTTGGTCAGCCCCAGCATTTT. Protein sequence: CAIRTGVGQPQHF.

This clone was observed once. The chain couples TRBV30 to TRBJ1-2, with D maybe TRBD1 (6 bases). Germline V gene lookup returns CDR1 GTSNPN and CDR2 SVGIG (reference sequence). CDR3 length equals 13 residues. V lost 2 bases and J 12 bases, leaving 19 bases between the germline ends. Here the CDR3 DNA reads TGTGCCTGGAGTCAGGACGGGACAACGAAACACACCTTC. This codes for CAWSQDGTTKHTF.

The chain uses TRBV12-3 or TRBV12-4 and TRBJ1-3; D is unclear. With 4 bases removed from V and 4 bases from J, the gap between germline ends came to 2 bases. The CDR3 loop spans 11 amino acids. CDR3 sequence: CASSSGNTIYF. The CDR3 nucleotides are TGTGCCAGCAGTTCAGGAAACACCATATATTTT.

The chain links TRBV7-9 to TRBJ1-5; 8 positions match TRBD1. Germline V gene sequence: CDR1 SEHNR, CDR2 FQNEAQ (reference sequence). V was pared by 1 base and J by 1 base, with 0 bases of the junction left unmatched. The CDR3 is 15 amino acids. CDR3 sequence: CASSLGTGSNQPQHF. The CDR3 DNA follows: TGTGCCAGCAGCTTAGGGACAGGGAGCAATCAGCCCCAGCATTTT.

A remark on this clone: Other DNA sequences in the same sample also yield this CDR3. The V and J genes are TRBV7-9 and TRBJ1-5; possible D gene TRBD1, 6 bases. Per the germline V gene, CDR1 is SEHNR and CDR2 is FQNEAQ (reference sequence). CDR3 length equals 14 residues. V lost 2 bases and J lost 1, with 6 bases in between. This CDR3 is CASSLQGSNQPQHF. The CDR3, as DNA: TGTGCCAGCAGCTTACAGGGGAGCAATCAGCCCCAGCATTTT.